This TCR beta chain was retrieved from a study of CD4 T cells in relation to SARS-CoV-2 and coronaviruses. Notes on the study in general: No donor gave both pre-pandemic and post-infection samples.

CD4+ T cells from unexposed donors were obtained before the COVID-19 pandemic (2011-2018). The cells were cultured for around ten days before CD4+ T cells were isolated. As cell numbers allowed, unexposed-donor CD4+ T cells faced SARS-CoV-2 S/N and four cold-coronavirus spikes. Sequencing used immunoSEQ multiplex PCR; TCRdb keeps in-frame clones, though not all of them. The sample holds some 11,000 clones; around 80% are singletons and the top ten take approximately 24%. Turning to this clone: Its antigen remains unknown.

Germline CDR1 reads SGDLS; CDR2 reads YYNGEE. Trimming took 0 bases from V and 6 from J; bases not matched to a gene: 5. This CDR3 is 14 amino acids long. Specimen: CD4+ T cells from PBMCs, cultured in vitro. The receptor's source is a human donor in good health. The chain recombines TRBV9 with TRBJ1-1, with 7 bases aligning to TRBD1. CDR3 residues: CASSVVGGGAEAFF. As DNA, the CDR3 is TGTGCCAGCAGCGTAGTTGGAGGGGGCGCTGAAGCTTTCTTT.